These 20 T cell receptor beta chains were sequenced from one sample in a study of T cells in Graves' hyperthyroidism and ophthalmopathy. There were TCR beta CDR3 regions amplified from RNA transcripts. HTBI primers were the set used in a first-round RT-PCR of the TCR CDR3. MiXCR, run by TCRdb on the multiplex PCR reads, gives a single entry per CDR3 protein. The sample records around 690,000 distinct CDR3 sequences, roughly 17% being singletons. Sequencing input: blood. Receptors were obtained from a man between 50 and 59 years old with Graves' hyperthyroidism.

V usage is TRBV30 and J usage is TRBJ1-5; D is perhaps TRBD1 (5 bases). V gave up 2 bases and J gave up 2 bases, with 7 bases separating them. This CDR3 is 13 amino acids long. CDR1 and CDR2 (germline): GTSNPN, SVGIG (reference sequence). The CDR3 here is CAWSSQGNQPQHF. In nucleotides, the CDR3 is TGTGCCTGGAGTTCACAGGGCAATCAGCCCCAGCATTTT.

This clonotype was found many times. V gene TRBV10-3 combines with J gene TRBJ1-3; 8 nucleotides line up with TRBD1. The CDR3 is 14 residues long. Germline CDR1 and CDR2: ENHRY and SYGVKD. Trimming at V came to 11 bases and at J to 1 base, leaving 7 bases not matched to a gene. The CDR3, as DNA: TGTGCCCTAAGGACAGGGTTGTCTGGAAACACCATATATTTT. As protein: CALRTGLSGNTIYF.

This chain joins TRBV9 and TRBJ2-3, with D uncertain. V shed 7 bases and J shed 5 bases, with 14 bases lying between them. The germline CDR1 and CDR2 sequences are SGDLS and YYNGEE. This CDR3 spans 13 amino acids. CDR3 amino acids: CASSRVVGDTQYF. The CDR3 coding sequence is TGTGCCAGCTCCCGGGTCGTCGGAGATACGCAGTATTTT. Full variable domain (missing parts from reference TRBV9 and TRBJ2-3): DSGVTQTPKHLITATGQRVTLRCSPRSGDLSVYWYQQSLDQGLQFLIQYYNGEERAKGNILERFSAQQFPDLHSELNLSSLELGDSALYFCASSRVVGDTQYFGPGTRLTVL.

The chain has TRBV2 and TRBJ1-3; the D is unclear. CDR1 is SNHLY, CDR2 FYNNEI, per germline. The CDR3 covers 13 residues. V was cut by 6 bases and J by 4 bases, with 10 bases left in between. In DNA, the CDR3 is TGTGCCAGCAGCTTAGCGTACGGAAACACCATATATTTT. The encoded protein is CASSLAYGNTIYF. Using reference TRBV2 and TRBJ1-3 for the parts outside the CDR3, the full variable domain is EPEVTQTPSHQVTQMGQEVILRCVPISNHLYFYWYRQILGQKVEFLVSFYNNEISEKSEIFDDQFSVERPDGSNFTLKIRSTKLEDSAMYFCASSLAYGNTIYFGEGSWLTVV.

This clonotype was picked up many times. J is TRBJ2-5 and V is TRBV11-2; a possible D gene is TRBD1 (5 bases). CDR3 length: 17 residues. CDR1 is SGHAT, CDR2 FQNNGV, per germline. V was shortened by 0 bases and J by 10 bases, with 24 bases between the two germline ends. This CDR3 is CASSLDGTSSFVRGQYF. The DNA for the CDR3 is TGTGCCAGCAGCTTAGACGGAACCTCCAGTTTCGTTAGGGGCCAGTACTTC. The whole variable domain, remainder taken from reference TRBV11-2 and TRBJ2-5, is EAGVAQSPRYKIIEKRQSVAFWCNPISGHATLYWYQQILGQGPKLLIQFQNNGVVDDSQLPKDRFSAERLKGVDSTLKIQPAKLEDSAVYLCASSLDGTSSFVRGQYFGPGTRLLVL.

This clonotype was observed at least ten times. CDR3 nucleotides: TGTGCCAGCAGTATCCCCCGGGGGCGGGAGAATTACGAGCAGTACTTC. Its translation: CASSIPRGRENYEQYF. The V and J genes are TRBV25-1 and TRBJ2-7, with D possibly TRBD2 on 7 matching bases. This CDR3 region has 16 residues. The germline gives CDR1 MGHDK, CDR2 SYGVNS. Trimming shortened V by 5 bases and J by 4 bases, and 21 bases separated the two germline ends.

This clonotype has a single count. The chain is built from TRBV10-3 and TRBJ1-2; D is uncertain. Germline CDR1 is ENHRY and CDR2 is SYGVKD. This CDR3 region has 17 residues. V lost 0 bases, J lost 4 bases, and 18 bases lay in between. The CDR3 protein is CAISESKMKLLPYGYTF. In DNA, the CDR3 is TGTGCCATCAGTGAGTCGAAGATGAAGCTTCTCCCCTATGGCTACACCTTC.

This clonotype was detected a few times. The chain employs TRBV6-2 or TRBV6-3 and TRBJ2-1; D call uncertain. Germline loops: CDR1 MNHEY, CDR2 SVGEGT. There are 13 residues in the CDR3. The V end lost 2 bases, the J end lost 10 bases, and 12 bases lay between the germline ends. The CDR3 sequence: CASSYGSVGEQFF. CDR3 coding DNA: TGTGCCAGCAGTTACGGATCGGTGGGGGAGCAGTTCTTC.

V and J are TRBV6-6 and TRBJ2-3; no reliable D call. The CDR3 length is 15 residues. V lost 2 bases and J 0 bases, leaving 9 bases between the germline ends. Germline CDR1 reads MNHNY; CDR2 reads SVGAGI (reference sequence). This CDR3 is CASSYGGTSTDTQYF. The CDR3 DNA follows: TGTGCCAGCAGTTACGGCGGAACTAGCACAGATACGCAGTATTTT.

This clonotype has a count of ten or more. The rearrangement links TRBV18 to TRBJ2-1, with 7 bases identical to TRBD2. Germline V gene lookup returns CDR1 KGHSH and CDR2 LQKENI. V gave up 0 bases and J gave up 7 bases; unmatched junction bases: 3. The CDR3 is made up of 14 amino acids. The DNA of the CDR3 is TGTGCCAGCTCACCACCGGGAGGGTTAAATGAGCAGTTCTTC. This codes for CASSPPGGLNEQFF.

Here the CDR3 DNA reads TGTGCCAGCAGCCATCAGCGGGTCAGCTCCTACGAGCAGTACTTC. Translating gives CASSHQRVSSYEQYF. The V gene is TRBV3-1, the J gene TRBJ2-7; possible D gene TRBD2, 6 bases. The CDR3 runs to 15 residues. Germline V lookup: CDR1 LGHDT, CDR2 YNNKEL (reference sequence). Trimming took off 3 bases at V and 0 bases at J, with 12 bases between the two ends.

This clonotype was found many times. The chain couples TRBV27 to TRBJ2-3; perhaps D is TRBD1 or TRBD2 (5 bases each). Germline CDR1 reads MNHEY; CDR2 reads SMNVEV (reference sequence). Between the trimmed V and J ends, which lost 6 bases and 1 base, there was a span of 14 bases. This CDR3 spans 15 amino acids. The CDR3 DNA reads TGTGCCAGCAGGCCCTGGCAGGGACGCACAGATACGCAGTATTTT. This translates into CASRPWQGRTDTQYF.

This sequence joins TRBV19 and TRBJ1-4; D may be TRBD1 (5 bases). There are 13 residues in the CDR3. The V end was cut by 3 bases, the J end by 5 bases, with 7 bases between. Germline loops: CDR1 LNHDA, CDR2 SQIVND (reference sequence). The CDR3 DNA is TGTGCCAGTAGTATCCGGGACAATGAAAAACTGTTTTTT. Protein: CASSIRDNEKLFF. Variable domain in full (rest from reference TRBV19 and TRBJ1-4): DGGITQSPKYLFRKEGQNVTLSCEQNLNHDAMYWYRQDPGQGLRLIYYSQIVNDFQKGDIAEGYSVSREKKESFPLTVTSAQKNPTAFYLCASSIRDNEKLFFGSGTQLSVL.

In the case of this clonotype: With a much larger clone just one base away, this may be a read error. This chain uses TRBV7-2 with TRBJ2-3; D gene ambiguous. Germline CDR1 is SGHTA and CDR2 is FQGNSA. Trimming pared 1 base from V and 9 bases from J, leaving 14 bases between. This CDR3 is built from 14 residues. This chain's CDR3 is CASSLEGTSWTQYF. The CDR3 DNA reads as TGTGCCAGCAGCTTAGAAGGTACATCCTGGACGCAGTATTTT.

On this clonotype: It may be a read error: a sequence one base away is much more abundant. DNA for the CDR3: TGCGCCAGCAGCCAAGTTAGGGGGATTCAGCCCCAGCATTTT. Translating gives CASSQVRGIQPQHF. The V call is TRBV4-3, the J call TRBJ1-5; D perhaps matches TRBD1 (6 bases). The CDR3 length is 14 residues. Trimming removed 1 base from V and 6 bases from J, with 10 bases in between. CDR1 and CDR2 (germline): LGHNA, YSLEER.

Note on this clonotype: A read error is possible here, since a much larger clone lies one base away. The V call is TRBV7-9, the J call TRBJ2-7; D ambiguous. The CDR3 is made up of 11 amino acids. CDR1 and CDR2 from the germline V gene are SEHNR and FQNEAQ (reference sequence). V shed 8 bases and J shed 3 bases, with 8 bases lying between them. The CDR3 nucleotides are TGTGCCAGCGAGGCGTTCTACGAGCAGTACTTC. Its translation: CASEAFYEQYF.

As concerns this clonotype: A much larger clone differs from this one at a single base, so this may be a read error. The V and J genes are TRBV2 and TRBJ2-2, with D possibly matching TRBD1 (6 bases). The CDR3 consists of 16 residues. Looked up from germline, CDR1 is SNHLY and CDR2 is FYNNEI. The germline V and J ends were trimmed by 5 bases and 6 bases, with 19 bases remaining between them. CDR3: CASSHPGTTNSGELFF. The CDR3 region has the DNA TGTGCCAGCAGTCATCCCGGGACAACTAACTCCGGGGAGCTGTTTTTT. The complete variable domain, with remaining parts taken from reference TRBV2 and TRBJ2-2, reads EPEVTQTPSHQVTQMGQEVILRCVPISNHLYFYWYRQILGQKVEFLVSFYNNEISEKSEIFDDQFSVERPDGSNFTLKIRSTKLEDSAMYFCASSHPGTTNSGELFFGEGSRLTVL.

This clonotype was recorded at least ten times. The CDR3 region has the DNA TGTGCCAGCAGCCCCGCGGGGGGGGGAACTGGGGCCAACGTCCTGACTTTC. Translated: CASSPAGGGTGANVLTF. The genes are TRBV7-2 and TRBJ2-6, with 9 bases matching TRBD2. The CDR3 extends over 17 amino acids. Trimming removed 5 bases from V and 2 bases from J; junction bases left unmatched: 7. CDR1 and CDR2 from the germline V gene are SGHTA and FQGNSA.

This clonotype has at least ten counts. The V gene is TRBV24-1, the J gene TRBJ2-3, with 10 bases aligning to TRBD1. Looked up from germline, CDR1 is KGHDR and CDR2 is SFDVKD. This CDR3 spans 16 amino acids. Losses at the gene ends were 3 bases for V and 5 bases for J; bases not matched to a gene: 7. The CDR3 region is CATSDDRGRVLDTQYF. The CDR3 coding sequence is TGTGCCACCAGTGATGACAGGGGGCGGGTCCTAGATACGCAGTATTTT.

This clonotype occurred many times. V usage is TRBV11-2 and J usage is TRBJ2-7, with 9 bases that match TRBD2. CDR1 is SGHAT, CDR2 FQNNGV, per germline. V was clipped by 5 bases and J by 6 bases; unmatched bases: 11. The CDR3 runs to 15 residues. In nucleotides, the CDR3 is TGTGCCAGCAGCGAGGGGGCGGGAGGGGTTGGCGAGCAGTACTTC. It yields the protein CASSEGAGGVGEQYF.